This TCR beta chain stems from a study of shared clonotypes between healthy human individuals (dated by TCRdb to between 2020 and 2021). A note on the overall study: A couple of women and a few men aged 18 to 49 years were included in the cohort. To estimate repertoire size and how much clonotypes are shared between individuals, the study performed deep sequencing of blood TCR repertoires from five healthy adults. Different laboratories and diverse techniques were used to prepare libraries and sequence TCR repertoires, to increase sequencing depth and limit assay-specific biases. Leukapheresis yielded between about 0.9 and 9.5 billion PBMCs per donor. Findings and caveats that apply to the study as a whole: Because the study included a small number of donors, the genetic and exposure-history diversity represented was limited. Sampling was restricted to blood, and TCR repertoires in tissue are likely to differ from TCR repertoires in blood. Pairwise subsampling led to the expectation that sequencing depth would affect the degree of clonotype sharing among donors.

The donors were healthy, HIV-negative adults who had no recently reported acute infections or vaccinations. Every donor was a Caucasian adult residing in Nashville, Tennessee, USA. For unsorted samples, 75 million to 100 million PBMCs were counted and genomic DNA was extracted with the QIAamp DNA Blood Mini kit. After blood collection by leukapheresis, PBMCs were isolated using Ficoll-Histopaque density gradient centrifugation and then cryopreserved in the vapor phase of liquid nitrogen. The junction shows trimming of 5 bases on V and 1 base on J, plus 14 bases between the germline ends. CDR1 and CDR2, per the germline V gene, are SGHVS and FQNEAQ. Including cysteine and phenylalanine, the CDR3 has 15 amino acids. Only the CDR3 region is kept as DNA, spanning 45 bases read in frame from base 1. A remark on this clone: Its specific antigen is unknown. It has no much larger one-base neighbor in the sample; base qualities were not kept.

TCR CDR3 regions were amplified from genomic DNA by multiplex PCR using the deep immunoSEQ assay. Extracted genomic DNA from each cell subset was spread evenly across all wells of several immunoSEQ 96-well plates, with each plate serving as a replicate. For unsorted PBMC, roughly 0.3 ug genomic DNA, equal to 30,000 or so T cell genomes, was loaded into each replicate PCR. Ten immunoSEQ deep assay plates were used to sequence unsorted PBMC genomic DNA. Purified libraries were measured with a Qubit 3.0 fluorometer, size-checked on a Bioanalyzer 2100, and measured again with the KAPA Library Quantification kit. Each immunoSEQ 96-well plate was sequenced on its own single-read 150-cycle Illumina NextSeq 550 flow cell. The authors processed their data as follows. Because the immunoSEQ output included only junctional sequences and no quality scores, the filtering could not be the same as the filtering used for full-length reads. Sequences were annotated with PyIR, a Python wrapper for IgBLAST v1.9, and V/J genes and CDR3 were assigned using IMGT germline references. Reads were removed for weak V/J assignments (E-value above 1e-6), missing CDR3, stop codons, out-of-frame junctions, or ambiguous translated residues. A V3J clonotype was defined by an identical inferred V gene, J gene, and CDR3 amino acid sequence. The percentage overlap between two repertoires was calculated by dividing the number of shared unique clonotypes by the size of the smaller repertoire. Three approaches were used to assess repertoire richness: RTK rarefaction, the Chao1 estimator, and Recon v2.1 estimates of unobserved clonotypes. The source is immuneACCESS, and TCRdb retained only in-frame sequences with V and J called. Part of the clones is not carried over; for the studies checked, unresolved V genes explain less than half of this, and the remainder is unexplained. V, J and clone size are those of that table, while D and trimming were read from the DNA. The sample table shows around 500,000 clones, and about 85% are seen once. The ten largest clones capture 10% to 15% of the sample.

The sequenced sample consisted of PBMCs. This receptor was obtained from a woman aged 40 to 50 in good health. Some clones in this sample may be carry-over from other donors' samples. This chain joins TRBV7-8 to TRBJ1-1; the D gene cannot be resolved reliably. The CDR3 amino acid sequence is: CASSPRGRKNTEAFF. The sequence in DNA is TGTGCCAGCAGCCCTAGAGGACGGAAGAACACTGAAGCTTTCTTT.